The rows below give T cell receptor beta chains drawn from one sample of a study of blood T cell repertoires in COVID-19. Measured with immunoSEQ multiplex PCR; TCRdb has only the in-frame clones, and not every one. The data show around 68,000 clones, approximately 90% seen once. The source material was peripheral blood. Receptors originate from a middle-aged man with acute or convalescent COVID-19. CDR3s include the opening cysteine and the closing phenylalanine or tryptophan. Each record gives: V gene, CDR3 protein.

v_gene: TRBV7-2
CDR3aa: CASSRAMDSPLHF

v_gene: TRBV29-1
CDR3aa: CSVFSTTDTQYF

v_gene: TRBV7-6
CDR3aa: CASSWLGTDEQYF

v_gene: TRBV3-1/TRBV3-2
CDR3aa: CASSQGTGYSYNEQFF

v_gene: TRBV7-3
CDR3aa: CASSLDGSSGSPLHF

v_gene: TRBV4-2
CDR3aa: CASSQDRVGQGLEQYF

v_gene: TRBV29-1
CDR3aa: CSAQGSTDTQYF

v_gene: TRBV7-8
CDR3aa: CASSLAGLASNSPLHF

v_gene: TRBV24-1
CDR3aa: CATSDAASFRQSEQFF

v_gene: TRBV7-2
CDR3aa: CASSLEGQGGLLAAF

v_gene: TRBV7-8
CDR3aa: CASSGAGQGTDTQYF

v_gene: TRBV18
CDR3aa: CASSLRDNSNQPQHF

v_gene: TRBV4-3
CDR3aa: CASSQRTSGGPRYF

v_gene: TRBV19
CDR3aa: CARAPGTSGFRWFNEQFF

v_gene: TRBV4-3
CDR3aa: CASSQGRGTSVDTQYF

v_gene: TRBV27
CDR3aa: CASSTTDRGHNQPQHF

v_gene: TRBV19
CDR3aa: CATSQGAYNEQFF

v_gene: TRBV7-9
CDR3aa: CASSSEENTIYF

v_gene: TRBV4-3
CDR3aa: CASSQDEGTTKAEQFF

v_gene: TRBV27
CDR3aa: CASSLRSAGYTDTQYF

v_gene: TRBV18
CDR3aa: CASSPRGQREDIQYF

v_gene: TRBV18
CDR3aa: CASSQNTGAGNTIYF

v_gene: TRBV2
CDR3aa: CASRDRARNTEAFF

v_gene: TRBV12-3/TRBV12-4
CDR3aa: CASSLGGLLFF

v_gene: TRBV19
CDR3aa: CASSKGGGLDTQYF

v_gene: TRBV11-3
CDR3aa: CASSLVSGNADTQYF

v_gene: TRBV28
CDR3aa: CASSFRQLTGELFF

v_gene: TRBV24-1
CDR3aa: CATSERGLANTEAFF

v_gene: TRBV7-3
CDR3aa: CASRWTGLHEQYF

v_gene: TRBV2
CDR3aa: CASSERTSGLLEQFF

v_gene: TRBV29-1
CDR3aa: CSVAGQGGAGYTF

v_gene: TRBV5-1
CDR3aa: CASSLRRQTYGYTF

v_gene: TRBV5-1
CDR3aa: CASSLTGRETQYF

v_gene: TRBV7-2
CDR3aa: CASSTPPGREGIHNEQFF

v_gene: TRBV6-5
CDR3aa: CASRTSGRREETQYF

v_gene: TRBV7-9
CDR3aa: CASSLLEVYGYTF

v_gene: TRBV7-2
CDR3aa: CASSSHRGPQETQYF

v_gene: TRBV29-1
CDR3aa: CSAWGGRGYGYTF

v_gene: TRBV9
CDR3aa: CASSVIAATEDTQYF

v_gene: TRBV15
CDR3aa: CATSRDVGTEAFF